This is a list of T cell receptor beta chains from one sample in a study of identical twins. TCRdb re-called the 5' RACE reads with MiXCR, one entry per CDR3 protein. The sample has approximately 550,000 distinct CDR3 sequences, approximately 20% seen once. This sample also belongs to another study, concerning yellow fever vaccine responses in identical twins.

Material: CD4+ T cells sorted from blood. These receptor sequences come from a woman aged 18-30 years in good health. Each CDR3 is given without its conserved first and last residue.

>TRBV5-1|12|TRBJ2-6
ATTQGPGANVLT
>TRBV10-3|10|TRBJ2-3
AITSGTDTQY
>TRBV7-3|11|TRBJ2-3
ASSQTSIDTQY
>TRBV7-2|15|TRBJ2-3
ASSSNRDHNFGDTQY
>TRBV12-3/TRBV12-4|12|TRBJ2-7
ASSRPDRVHEQY
>TRBV19|12|TRBJ2-5
ASSRGSLQETQY
>TRBV5-1|11|TRBJ2-3
ASSLHHTDTQY
>TRBV6-1|11|TRBJ1-2
ASSRDRDYGYT
>TRBV5-1|13|TRBJ2-2
ASSAGGPYTGELF
>TRBV12-3/TRBV12-4|13|TRBJ1-4
ASRHSGTGGEKLF
>TRBV12-3/TRBV12-4|13|TRBJ1-5
ASSLSYRGGQPQH
>TRBV12-3/TRBV12-4|11|TRBJ1-2
ASSHLQGPTLT
>TRBV7-8|14|TRBJ2-2
ATAALAGANTGELF
>TRBV3-1|15|TRBJ2-3
ASSLRTRPTSTDTQY
>TRBV4-2|14|TRBJ2-1
ASSPERGQSYNEQF
>TRBV6-1|10|TRBJ1-5
ASSRQNQPQH
>TRBV5-1|12|TRBJ2-2
ASSAGSNTGELF
>TRBV29-1|9|TRBJ2-3
SGRQGEAQY
>TRBV6-1|11|TRBJ2-7
ASRTGGPYEQY
>TRBV3-1|14|TRBJ2-3
ASSPTGGAGTDTQY
>TRBV2|14|TRBJ2-1
ASSQGLQSSYNEQF
>TRBV15|14|TRBJ2-5
ATSREGTGGRETQY
>TRBV4-1|15|TRBJ2-2
ASSQALFVGNTGELF
>TRBV5-1|17|TRBJ2-4
ASSPGRLLRGLAKNIQY
>TRBV12-3/TRBV12-4|12|TRBJ1-1
ASSFHRKNTEAF
>TRBV7-2|11|TRBJ2-4
ATAGVAKNIQY
>TRBV10-3|11|TRBJ1-2
AISESTGDGYT
>TRBV4-2|14|TRBJ2-3
ASSQATGTSSDTQY
>TRBV28|13|TRBJ2-2
ASSAQPRTTGELF
>TRBV5-1|11|TRBJ2-1
ASSLAPNNEQF
>TRBV5-1|14|TRBJ2-1
ASSLVSSGHYNEQF
>TRBV5-1|12|TRBJ1-1
ASSRQGEGTEAF
>TRBV20-1|12|TRBJ2-7
SARGAESSYEQY
>TRBV12-3/TRBV12-4|16|TRBJ1-5
ASSLGRLPLSSNQPQH
>TRBV2|13|TRBJ2-2
ASSPRGELTGELF
>TRBV5-1|12|TRBJ2-1
ASSPGDRDNEQF
>TRBV12-3/TRBV12-4|12|TRBJ1-3
ASIPQSSGNTIY
>TRBV5-1|11|TRBJ1-1
ASSLGTVTEAF
>TRBV7-9|13|TRBJ1-3
ASSYGVGSGNTIY
>TRBV30|7|TRBJ1-1
AWIDGTF
>TRBV10-3|16|TRBJ2-5
AISEVTDNRRYQETQY